The clone carrying this TCR beta chain was seen at least ten times. Its antigen is unknown. There are 15 residues in the CDR3. Germline V gene data show CDR1 as SGHNT and CDR2 as YYREEE (reference sequence). V was pared by 4 bases and J by 0 bases, with 7 bases of the junction left unmatched. The study reverse transcribed the entire isolated RNA, so it sequenced expressed TCRB transcripts. Mean read depth for naive, central memory and regulatory T cell samples was roughly 4 million reads. Generated by immunoSEQ multiplex PCR, the TCRdb table keeps only in-frame clones and is missing some. The table lists under 250,000 clones, 27% of them singletons. The sample is drawn from a study of beta chain features in type 1 diabetes. Study background: The number of sorted cells examined across all samples was some 99 million.

The study, taken as a whole, reports: Researchers report that Type 1 diabetes patients had moderately but significantly shorter TCRB CDR3s across all four CD4+ subsets. There were fewer insertions and more deletions at the VDJ junctions of type 1 diabetes patients.

The chain employs TRBV5-4 and TRBJ2-7; 7 bases map to TRBD2. The clonotype comes from a young man in good health. The sequenced material came from central memory CD4+ T cells from blood. This CDR3 reads CASSPGGRSSYEQYF. The DNA for the CDR3 is TGTGCCAGCAGCCCGGGAGGCCGAAGCTCCTACGAGCAGTACTTC.